This TCR beta chain was identified in a study of blood T cell repertoires in COVID-19. Looking at the study overall: Samples came from the United States, Italy and Spain, spanning acute and convalescent COVID-19.

Study processing details: Reference gene primer amplification in the assay estimated nucleated cell counts. TCRdb keeps only in-frame clones here, not all; method: immunoSEQ multiplex PCR. The V and J calls and clone size come from that table; D and trimming were worked out from the DNA. The sample includes approximately 98,000 clones, about 81% of them seen just once. V lost 4 bases, J lost 4 bases, and 16 bases lay in between. The CDR3 length is 15 residues. The germline V gene has CDR1 LGHDT and CDR2 YNNKEL (reference sequence). The gene calls are TRBV3-1 (or the pseudogene TRBV3-2) and TRBJ1-1; D not certain. The receptor comes from a man between 60 and 75 years old with acute or convalescent COVID-19. The material sequenced was peripheral blood. CDR3 protein: CASSPLGGSGTEAFF. The CDR3 DNA follows: TGTGCCAGCAGCCCACTAGGAGGCTCGGGCACTGAAGCTTTCTTT.